The clone carrying this T cell receptor (beta chain) occurred a few times. The antigen remains undetermined. This specimen comes from a study of T-cell memory formation after mild COVID-19. At the level of the study: The TCR clusters were mostly specific to one donor.

The germline V gene encodes CDR1 DFQATT and CDR2 SNEGSKA (reference sequence). The CDR3 contains 18 residues. V lost 1 base to trimming and J lost 3 bases; unmatched junction nucleotides: 14. Using constant-segment primers, 5'RACE produced TCR alpha and TCR beta cDNA libraries carrying sample barcodes and UMIs. TCRdb fed the 5' RACE reads into MiXCR, producing one record per CDR3 protein. This table has 200,000 to 300,000 distinct CDR3 sequences, 15% appearing once. Regarding the study as a whole: Among clones contracting day 15 to 85, CD4/CD8 was balanced, whereas later expanders leaned CD4+. The study detected some responding clones in pre-infection memory, suggesting cross-reactive memory joined.

This receptor was taken from an adult woman who had mild COVID-19 (a few samples of this study predate the infection). Cell type and time point are not known. Specimen: PBMCs or a T cell subset sorted from them (not recorded which). The chain joins TRBV20-1 to TRBJ2-7; 11 positions agree with TRBD2. The CDR3 nucleotides read TGCAGTGCTAGAGGCGCCGGGACTAGCGGTATTCAGTACTACGAGCAGTACTTC. It yields the protein CSARGAGTSGIQYYEQYF.